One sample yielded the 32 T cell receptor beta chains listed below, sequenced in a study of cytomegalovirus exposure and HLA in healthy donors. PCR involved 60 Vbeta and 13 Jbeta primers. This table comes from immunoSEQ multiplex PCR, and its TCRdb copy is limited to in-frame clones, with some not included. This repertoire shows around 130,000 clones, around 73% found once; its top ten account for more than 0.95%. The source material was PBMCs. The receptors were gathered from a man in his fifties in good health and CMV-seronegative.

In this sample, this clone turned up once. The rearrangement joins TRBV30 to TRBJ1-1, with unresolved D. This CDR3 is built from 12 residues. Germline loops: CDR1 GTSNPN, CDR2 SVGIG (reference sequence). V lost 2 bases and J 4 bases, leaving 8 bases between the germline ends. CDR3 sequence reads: CAWSIVITEAFF. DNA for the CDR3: TGTGCCTGGAGTATAGTTATCACTGAAGCTTTCTTT.

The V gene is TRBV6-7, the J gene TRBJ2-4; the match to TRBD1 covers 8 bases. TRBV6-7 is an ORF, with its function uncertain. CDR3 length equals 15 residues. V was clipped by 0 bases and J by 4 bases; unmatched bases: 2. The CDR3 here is CASSYSRQGKNIQYF. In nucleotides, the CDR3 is TGTGCCAGCAGTTACTCGAGACAGGGGAAAAACATTCAGTACTTC.

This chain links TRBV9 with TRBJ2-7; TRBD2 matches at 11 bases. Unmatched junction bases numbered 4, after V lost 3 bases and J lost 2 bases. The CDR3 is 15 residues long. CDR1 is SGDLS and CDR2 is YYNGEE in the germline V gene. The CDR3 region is CASSEGLAVTYEQYF. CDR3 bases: TGTGCCAGCAGCGAGGGACTAGCGGTGACCTACGAGCAGTACTTC.

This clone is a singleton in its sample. The CDR3 reads CASSPAVLAGRYNEQFF. CDR3 nucleotide sequence: TGTGCCAGCAGCCCCGCGGTTCTAGCGGGGCGCTACAATGAGCAGTTCTTC. The chain uses TRBV5-4 and TRBJ2-1; the match to TRBD2 covers 9 bases. Looked up from germline, CDR1 is SGHNT and CDR2 is YYREEE (reference sequence). CDR3 length: 17 amino acids. The trim removed 4 bases at V and 3 bases at J, leaving 11 bases unmatched. The full variable domain, with the rest looked up from reference TRBV5-4 and TRBJ2-1, is ETGVTQSPTHLIKTRGQQVTLRCSSQSGHNTVSWYQQALGQGPQFIFQYYREEENGRGNFPPRFSGLQFPNYSSELNVNALELDDSALYLCASSPAVLAGRYNEQFFGPGTRLTVL.

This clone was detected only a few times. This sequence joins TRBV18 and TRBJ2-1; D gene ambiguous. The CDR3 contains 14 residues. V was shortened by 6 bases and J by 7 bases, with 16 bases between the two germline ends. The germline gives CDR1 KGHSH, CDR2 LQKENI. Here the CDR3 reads CASSAATGGNEQFF. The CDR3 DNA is TGTGCCAGCTCGGCTGCGACTGGCGGTAATGAGCAGTTCTTC.

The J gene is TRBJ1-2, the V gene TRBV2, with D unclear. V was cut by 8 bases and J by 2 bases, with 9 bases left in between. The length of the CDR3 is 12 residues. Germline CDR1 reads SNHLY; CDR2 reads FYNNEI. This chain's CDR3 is CASGWSNYGYTF. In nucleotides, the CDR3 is TGTGCCAGCGGCTGGTCCAACTATGGCTACACCTTC. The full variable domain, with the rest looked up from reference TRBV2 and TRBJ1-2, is EPEVTQTPSHQVTQMGQEVILRCVPISNHLYFYWYRQILGQKVEFLVSFYNNEISEKSEIFDDQFSVERPDGSNFTLKIRSTKLEDSAMYFCASGWSNYGYTFGSGTRLTVV.

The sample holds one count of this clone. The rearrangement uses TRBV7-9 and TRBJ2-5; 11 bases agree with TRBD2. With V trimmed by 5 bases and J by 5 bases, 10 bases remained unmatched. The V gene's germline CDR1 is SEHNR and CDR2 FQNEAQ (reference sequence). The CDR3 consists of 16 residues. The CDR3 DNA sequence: TGTGCCAGCAGCCCCATCTGGACTAGCGGGTTGGAGACCCAGTACTTC. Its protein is CASSPIWTSGLETQYF. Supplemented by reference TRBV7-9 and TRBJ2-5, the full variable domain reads DTGVSQNPRHKITKRGQNVTFRCDPISEHNRLYWYRQTLGQGPEFLTYFQNEAQLEKSRLLSDRFSAERPKGSFSTLEIQRTEQGDSAMYLCASSPIWTSGLETQYFGPGTRLLVL.

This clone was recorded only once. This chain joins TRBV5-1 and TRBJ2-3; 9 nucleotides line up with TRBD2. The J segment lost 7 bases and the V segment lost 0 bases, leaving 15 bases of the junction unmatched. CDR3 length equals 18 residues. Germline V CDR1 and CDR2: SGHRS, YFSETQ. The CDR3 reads CASSLGVMGREGAYTQYF. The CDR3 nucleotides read TGCGCCAGCAGCTTGGGGGTGATGGGGCGGGAGGGCGCCTATACGCAGTATTTT.

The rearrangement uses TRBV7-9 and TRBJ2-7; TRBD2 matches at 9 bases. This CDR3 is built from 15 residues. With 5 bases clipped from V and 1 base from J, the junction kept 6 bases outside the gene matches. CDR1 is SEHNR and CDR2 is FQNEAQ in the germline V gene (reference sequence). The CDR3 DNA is TGTGCCAGCAGCCGTAGCGGGGGCCTGTCCTACGAGCAGTACTTC. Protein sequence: CASSRSGGLSYEQYF. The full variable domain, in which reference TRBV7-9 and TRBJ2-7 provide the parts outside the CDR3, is DTGVSQNPRHKITKRGQNVTFRCDPISEHNRLYWYRQTLGQGPEFLTYFQNEAQLEKSRLLSDRFSAERPKGSFSTLEIQRTEQGDSAMYLCASSRSGGLSYEQYFGPGTRLTVT.

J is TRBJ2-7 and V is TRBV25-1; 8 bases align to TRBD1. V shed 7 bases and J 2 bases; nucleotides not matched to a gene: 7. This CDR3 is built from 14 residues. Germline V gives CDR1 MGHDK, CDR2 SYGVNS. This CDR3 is CASTSGQGAYEQYF. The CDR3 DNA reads TGTGCCAGCACCTCCGGACAGGGTGCCTACGAGCAGTACTTC.

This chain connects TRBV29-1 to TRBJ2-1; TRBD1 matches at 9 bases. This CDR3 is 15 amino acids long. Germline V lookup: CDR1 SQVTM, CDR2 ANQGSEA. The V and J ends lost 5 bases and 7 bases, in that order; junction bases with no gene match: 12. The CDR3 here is CSVLPIMTGGNEQFF. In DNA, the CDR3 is TGCAGCGTTCTCCCTATAATGACAGGGGGAAATGAGCAGTTCTTC.

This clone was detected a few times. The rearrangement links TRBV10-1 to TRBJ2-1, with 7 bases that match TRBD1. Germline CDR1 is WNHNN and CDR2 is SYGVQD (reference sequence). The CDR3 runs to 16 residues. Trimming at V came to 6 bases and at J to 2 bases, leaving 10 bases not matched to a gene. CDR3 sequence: CASSPVGQGAYNEQFF. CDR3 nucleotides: TGCGCCAGCAGCCCGGTCGGGCAGGGGGCCTACAATGAGCAGTTCTTC.

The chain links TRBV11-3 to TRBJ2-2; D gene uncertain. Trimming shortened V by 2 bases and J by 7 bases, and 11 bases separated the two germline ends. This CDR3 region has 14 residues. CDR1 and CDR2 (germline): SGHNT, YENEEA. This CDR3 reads CASSLSETGGELFF. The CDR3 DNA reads TGTGCCAGCAGCTTATCGGAGACGGGCGGGGAGCTGTTTTTT.

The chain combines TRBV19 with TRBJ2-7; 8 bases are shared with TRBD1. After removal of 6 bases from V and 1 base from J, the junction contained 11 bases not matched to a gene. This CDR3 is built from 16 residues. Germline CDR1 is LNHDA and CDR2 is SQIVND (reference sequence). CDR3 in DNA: TGTGCCAGTAGCGAAGCAGGGGGCATAAGGTCCTACGAGCAGTACTTC. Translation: CASSEAGGIRSYEQYF.

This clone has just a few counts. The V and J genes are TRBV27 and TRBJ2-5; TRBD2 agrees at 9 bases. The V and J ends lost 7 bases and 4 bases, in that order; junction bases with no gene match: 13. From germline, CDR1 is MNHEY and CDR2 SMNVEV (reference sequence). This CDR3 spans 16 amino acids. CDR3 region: CASNRGAGGPRETQYF. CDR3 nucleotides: TGTGCCAGCAACCGTGGGGCGGGAGGGCCCCGAGAGACCCAGTACTTC.

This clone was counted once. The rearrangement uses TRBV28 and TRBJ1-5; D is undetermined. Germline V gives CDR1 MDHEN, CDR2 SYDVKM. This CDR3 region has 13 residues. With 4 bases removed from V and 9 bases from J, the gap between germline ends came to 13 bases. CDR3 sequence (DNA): TGTGCCAGCAGTTCAGGCCCCGGTCGGCCCCAGCATTTT. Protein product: CASSSGPGRPQHF.

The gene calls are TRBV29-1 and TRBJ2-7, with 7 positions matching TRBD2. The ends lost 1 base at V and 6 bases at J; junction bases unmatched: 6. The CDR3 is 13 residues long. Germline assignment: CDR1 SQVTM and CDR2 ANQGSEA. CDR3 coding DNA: TGCAGCGTTGAAGGCTTTTCGGGGGGCGAGCAGTACTTC. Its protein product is CSVEGFSGGEQYF.

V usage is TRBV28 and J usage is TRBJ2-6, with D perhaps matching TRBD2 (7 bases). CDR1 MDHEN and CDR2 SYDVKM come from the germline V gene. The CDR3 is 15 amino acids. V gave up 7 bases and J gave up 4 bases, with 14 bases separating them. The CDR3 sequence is CASNSAGAGANVLTF. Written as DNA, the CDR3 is TGTGCCAGCAATTCCGCGGGGGCCGGGGCCAACGTCCTGACTTTC.

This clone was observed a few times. The CDR3, as DNA: TGCGCCAGCAGCTTTGAACAGGGCTCCTACGAGCAGTACTTC. Translating it yields CASSFEQGSYEQYF. The chain is built from TRBV5-1 and TRBJ2-7, with D possibly being TRBD1 (6 bases). The CDR3 consists of 14 residues. Per germline, CDR1 SGHRS and CDR2 YFSETQ. The V end lost 2 bases, the J end lost 0 bases, and 9 bases lay between the germline ends.

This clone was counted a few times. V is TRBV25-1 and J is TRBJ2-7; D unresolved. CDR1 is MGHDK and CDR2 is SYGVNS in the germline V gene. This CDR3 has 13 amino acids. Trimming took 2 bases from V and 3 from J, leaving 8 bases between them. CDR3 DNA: TGTGCCAGCAGTGAAGGCAGGCTCTACGAGCAGTACTTC. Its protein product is CASSEGRLYEQYF.

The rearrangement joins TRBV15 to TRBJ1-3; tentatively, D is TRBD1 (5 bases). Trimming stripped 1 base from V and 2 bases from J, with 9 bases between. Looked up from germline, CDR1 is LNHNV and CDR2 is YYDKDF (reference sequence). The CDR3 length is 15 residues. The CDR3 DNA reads TGTGCCACCAGCAGAGGGCAGGACACTGGAAACACCATATATTTT. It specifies CATSRGQDTGNTIYF. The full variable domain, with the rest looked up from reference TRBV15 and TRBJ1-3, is DAMVIQNPRYQVTQFGKPVTLSCSQTLNHNVMYWYQQKSSQAPKLLFHYYDKDFNNEADTPDNFQSRRPNTSFCFLDIRSPGLGDTAMYLCATSRGQDTGNTIYFGEGSWLTVV.

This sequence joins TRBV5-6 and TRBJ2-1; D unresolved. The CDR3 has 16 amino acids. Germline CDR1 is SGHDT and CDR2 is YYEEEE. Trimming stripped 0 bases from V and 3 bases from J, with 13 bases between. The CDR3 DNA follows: TGTGCCAGCAGCTTGGGAGTTGTGAGTCTCTACAATGAGCAGTTCTTC. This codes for CASSLGVVSLYNEQFF.

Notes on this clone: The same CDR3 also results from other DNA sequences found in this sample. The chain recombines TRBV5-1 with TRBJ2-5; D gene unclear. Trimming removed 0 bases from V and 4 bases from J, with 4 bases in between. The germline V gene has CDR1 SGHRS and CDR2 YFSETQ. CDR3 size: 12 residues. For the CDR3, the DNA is TGCGCCAGCAGCTTGGCCGGAGAGACCCAGTACTTC. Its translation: CASSLAGETQYF.

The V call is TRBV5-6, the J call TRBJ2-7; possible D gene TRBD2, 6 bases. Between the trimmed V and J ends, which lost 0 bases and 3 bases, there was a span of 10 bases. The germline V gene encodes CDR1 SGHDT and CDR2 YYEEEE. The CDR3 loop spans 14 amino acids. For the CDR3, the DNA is TGTGCCAGCAGCTTGGGACTAGGGGACTACGAGCAGTACTTC. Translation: CASSLGLGDYEQYF. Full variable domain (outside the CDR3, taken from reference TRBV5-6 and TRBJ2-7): DAGVTQSPTHLIKTRGQQVTLRCSPKSGHDTVSWYQQALGQGPQFIFQYYEEEERQRGNFPDRFSGHQFPNYSSELNVNALLLGDSALYLCASSLGLGDYEQYFGPGTRLTVT.

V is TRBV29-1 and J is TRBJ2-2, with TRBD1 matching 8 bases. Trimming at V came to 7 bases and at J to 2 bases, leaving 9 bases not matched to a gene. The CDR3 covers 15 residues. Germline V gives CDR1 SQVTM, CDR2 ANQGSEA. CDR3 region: CSGRRQGSNTGELFF. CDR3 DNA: TGCAGCGGCCGCCGACAGGGGTCTAACACCGGGGAGCTGTTTTTT.

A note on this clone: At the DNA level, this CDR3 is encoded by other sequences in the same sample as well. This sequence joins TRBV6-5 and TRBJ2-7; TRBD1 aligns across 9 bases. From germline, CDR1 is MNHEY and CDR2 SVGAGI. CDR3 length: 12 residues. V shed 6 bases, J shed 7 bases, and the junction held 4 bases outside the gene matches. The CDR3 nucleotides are TGTGCCAGCAGCCGGACAGGGGATGAGCAGTACTTC. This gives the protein CASSRTGDEQYF.

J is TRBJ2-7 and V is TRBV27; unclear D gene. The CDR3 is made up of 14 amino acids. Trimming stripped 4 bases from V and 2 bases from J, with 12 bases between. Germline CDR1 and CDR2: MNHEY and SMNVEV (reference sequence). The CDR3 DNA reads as TGTGCCAGCAGTTCCCACGTAGTCCCCTACGAGCAGTACTTC. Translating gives CASSSHVVPYEQYF.

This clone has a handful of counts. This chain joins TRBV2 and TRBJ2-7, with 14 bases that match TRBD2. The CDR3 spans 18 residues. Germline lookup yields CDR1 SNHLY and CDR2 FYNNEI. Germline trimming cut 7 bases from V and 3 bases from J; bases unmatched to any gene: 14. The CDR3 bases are TGTGCCAGCAAAGGCCCCGGGACTAGCGGGAGAGAGGGCTACGAGCAGTACTTC. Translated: CASKGPGTSGREGYEQYF.

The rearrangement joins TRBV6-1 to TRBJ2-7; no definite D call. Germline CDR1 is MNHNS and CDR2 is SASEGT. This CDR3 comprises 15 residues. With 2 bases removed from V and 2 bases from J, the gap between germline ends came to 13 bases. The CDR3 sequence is CASSEPTLRPYEQYF. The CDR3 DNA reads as TGTGCCAGCAGTGAACCGACACTCCGCCCCTACGAGCAGTACTTC.

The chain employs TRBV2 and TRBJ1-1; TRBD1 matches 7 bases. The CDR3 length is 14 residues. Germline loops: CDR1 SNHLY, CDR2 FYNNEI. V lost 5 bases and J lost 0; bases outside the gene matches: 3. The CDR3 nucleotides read TGTGCCAGCAGTCCTGACAGGGTGAACACTGAAGCTTTCTTT. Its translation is CASSPDRVNTEAFF. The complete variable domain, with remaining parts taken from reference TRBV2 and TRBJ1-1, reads EPEVTQTPSHQVTQMGQEVILRCVPISNHLYFYWYRQILGQKVEFLVSFYNNEISEKSEIFDDQFSVERPDGSNFTLKIRSTKLEDSAMYFCASSPDRVNTEAFFGQGTRLTVV.

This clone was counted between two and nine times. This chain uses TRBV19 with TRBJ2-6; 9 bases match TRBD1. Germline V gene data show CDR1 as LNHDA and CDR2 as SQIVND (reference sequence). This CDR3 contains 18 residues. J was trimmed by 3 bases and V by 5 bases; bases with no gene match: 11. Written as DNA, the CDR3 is TGTGCCAGTAGTCTTCGTCCCGGGACAGGGTTTGGGGCCAACGTCCTGACTTTC. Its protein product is CASSLRPGTGFGANVLTF.

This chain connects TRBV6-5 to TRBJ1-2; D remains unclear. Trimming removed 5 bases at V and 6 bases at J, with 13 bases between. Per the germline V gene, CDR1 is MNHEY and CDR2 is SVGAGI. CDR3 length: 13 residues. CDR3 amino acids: CASSAGRRHGYTF. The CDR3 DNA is TGTGCCAGCAGTGCTGGGCGAAGGCATGGCTACACCTTC.